Shown below are 25 T cell receptor beta chains from a single sample sequenced in a study of T cells in Graves' hyperthyroidism and ophthalmopathy (dated by TCRdb to 2018 to 2020). Library preparation used multiplex PCR. Instrument used: Illumina HiSeq 2000. The TCR beta CDR3 regions were amplified from the RNA transcripts. The first round of RT-PCR for the TCR CDR3 was performed with the HTBI primer set and the Qiagen OneStep RT-PCR kit. Clones were called with MiXCR by TCRdb after fastp trimmed the public reads at Q25, and only in-frame beta chains were retained. Rows merge per CDR3 protein into single entries with the most common DNA and genes. This sample holds hundreds of thousands of distinct CDR3 sequences; approximately 15% were observed only once. Under 15% of the sample belongs to the ten largest clones. Specimen: blood. Receptors originate from a woman in her 50s with Graves' ophthalmopathy.

This clonotype came up many times. The chain couples TRBV7-9 to TRBJ2-3; the D call may be TRBD1 or TRBD2 (5 bases each). V was shortened by 5 bases and J by 5 bases, with 14 bases between the two germline ends. CDR3 length: 14 residues. Germline CDR1 is SEHNR and CDR2 is FQNEAQ (reference sequence). The CDR3 spells CASSLGARVDTQYF. CDR3 DNA sequence: TGTGCCAGCAGCCTCGGGGCCCGCGTAGATACGCAGTATTTT.

In this sample, this clonotype turned up a few times. This chain connects TRBV6-1 to TRBJ2-1; D perhaps matches TRBD2 (6 bases). Germline V gives CDR1 MNHNS, CDR2 SASEGT. Trimming cost V 6 bases and J 5 bases, with 17 bases left between them. The CDR3 contains 15 residues. This chain's CDR3 is CASRPSGDSNNEQFF. The CDR3, as DNA: TGTGCCAGCAGACCCTCCGGGGACTCAAACAATGAGCAGTTCTTC.

This clonotype was detected many times. The CDR3 sequence is CASSPERGGRQATLSNQPQHF. The CDR3 DNA follows: TGTGCCAGCTCCCCGGAGCGGGGAGGGCGACAGGCTACTTTAAGCAATCAGCCCCAGCATTTT. The V gene is TRBV2, the J gene TRBJ1-5; maybe TRBD1 (6 bases). The germline gives CDR1 SNHLY, CDR2 FYNNEI. V was cut by 8 bases and J by 1 base, with 33 bases left in between. The CDR3 sequence is 21 residues long.

This clonotype was seen repeatedly, ten times or more. The V and J genes are TRBV5-1 and TRBJ2-1; 8 positions match TRBD2. From germline, CDR1 is SGHRS and CDR2 YFSETQ. The CDR3 length is 14 residues. V was pared by 2 bases and J by 5 bases, with 3 bases of the junction left unmatched. CDR3 protein: CASSLAGANNEQFF. CDR3 nucleotide sequence: TGCGCCAGCAGCTTAGCGGGAGCGAACAATGAGCAGTTCTTC.

This clonotype was detected once. V gene TRBV19 combines with J gene TRBJ2-7; 13 bases align to TRBD2. Germline trimming cut 4 bases from V and 4 bases from J; bases unmatched to any gene: 10. Germline loops: CDR1 LNHDA, CDR2 SQIVND (reference sequence). The CDR3 totals 17 residues. In nucleotides, the CDR3 is TGTGCCAGTAGTAGGGGACTAGCGGGAATACAGCGATACGAGCAGTACTTC. Translation gives CASSRGLAGIQRYEQYF.

This chain joins TRBV5-6 and TRBJ1-6; TRBD1 matches 11 bases. From germline, CDR1 is SGHDT and CDR2 YYEEEE. The CDR3 extends over 17 amino acids. Unmatched junction bases numbered 8, after V lost 0 bases and J lost 9 bases. For the CDR3, the DNA is TGTGCCAGCAGCTTGGCCGGGACAGGGGGAATCATTTCACCCCTCCACTTT. It is translated as CASSLAGTGGIISPLHF. The full variable domain, in which reference TRBV5-6 and TRBJ1-6 provide the parts outside the CDR3, is DAGVTQSPTHLIKTRGQQVTLRCSPKSGHDTVSWYQQALGQGPQFIFQYYEEEERQRGNFPDRFSGHQFPNYSSELNVNALLLGDSALYLCASSLAGTGGIISPLHFGNGTRLTVT.

This clonotype has at least ten counts. V is TRBV30 and J is TRBJ2-5; D perhaps matches TRBD2 (6 bases). V gave up 0 bases and J gave up 3 bases, with 14 bases separating them. In germline, CDR1 is GTSNPN, CDR2 SVGIG (reference sequence). This CDR3 comprises 15 residues. The CDR3 spells CAWSVFGGRKETQYF. The CDR3 DNA is TGTGCCTGGAGTGTATTCGGGGGAAGAAAAGAGACCCAGTACTTC. The whole variable domain, remainder taken from reference TRBV30 and TRBJ2-5, is SQTIHQWPATLVQPVGSPLSLECTVEGTSNPNLYWYRQAAGRGLQLLFYSVGIGQISSEVPQNLSASRPQDRQFILSSKKLLLSDSGFYLCAWSVFGGRKETQYFGPGTRLLVL.

Only a few counts were recorded for this clonotype. This CDR3 reads CASSQDTASYEQYF. DNA of the CDR3: TGTGCCAGCAGCCAAGATACAGCCTCCTACGAGCAGTACTTC. This rearrangement joins TRBV4-2 to TRBJ2-7; D unresolved. Germline V gene lookup returns CDR1 LGHNA and CDR2 YNFKEQ. Trimming left V 0 bases short and J 0 bases short, with 6 bases between. This CDR3 has 14 residues.

This sequence joins TRBV14 and TRBJ2-1; no clear D. The CDR3 has 13 amino acids. CDR1 and CDR2 from the germline V gene are SGHDN and FVKESK. V lost 2 bases, J lost 10 bases, and 12 bases lay in between. CDR3 DNA: TGTGCCAGCAGCCAACCCGACTTCAGCGAGCAGTTCTTC. This translates into CASSQPDFSEQFF.

This clonotype was seen a handful of times. The chain joins TRBV9 to TRBJ2-2, with 8 bases aligning to TRBD1. CDR1 is SGDLS, CDR2 YYNGEE, per germline. CDR3 length: 15 residues. With V trimmed by 4 bases and J by 7 bases, 9 bases remained unmatched. DNA for the CDR3: TGTGCCAGCAGCACAAACAGGGGGGCGAGCGGGGAGCTGTTTTTT. This gives the protein CASSTNRGASGELFF.

In DNA, the CDR3 is TGTGCCAGCAGGTTTGTGGAGGGCCGAGGAGGCTACACCTTC. Residues: CASRFVEGRGGYTF. The V gene is TRBV27, the J gene TRBJ1-2; D not resolved. V lost 6 bases, J lost 8 bases, and 19 bases lay in between. The germline V gene has CDR1 MNHEY and CDR2 SMNVEV (reference sequence). This CDR3 contains 14 residues.

This clonotype was found many times. The gene calls are TRBV12-3 or TRBV12-4 and TRBJ2-7; perhaps TRBD1 as D (6 bases). V lost 6 bases and J 0 bases, leaving 15 bases between the germline ends. This CDR3 comprises 15 residues. In DNA, the CDR3 is TGTGCCAGCAGGGCCACAGGGCGAAGCTCCTACGAGCAGTACTTC. It codes for CASRATGRSSYEQYF.

This chain uses TRBV24-1 with TRBJ2-3; weak D call: TRBD2 (7 bases). The germline V gene encodes CDR1 KGHDR and CDR2 SFDVKD. V gave up 9 bases and J gave up 2 bases, with 14 bases separating them. The CDR3 runs to 14 residues. The DNA of the CDR3 is TGTGCCACCTGGGGTGGGGGGGCCACAGATACGCAGTATTTT. Its translation is CATWGGGATDTQYF.

This chain links TRBV9 with TRBJ1-1; D unresolved. The V end lost 5 bases, the J end lost 0 bases, and 8 bases lay between the germline ends. In germline, CDR1 is SGDLS, CDR2 YYNGEE. The CDR3 contains 13 residues. CDR3 in amino acids: CASSTSVNTEAFF. CDR3 nucleotide sequence: TGTGCCAGCAGTACCTCAGTGAACACTGAAGCTTTCTTT. Using reference TRBV9 and TRBJ1-1 for the parts outside the CDR3, the full variable domain is DSGVTQTPKHLITATGQRVTLRCSPRSGDLSVYWYQQSLDQGLQFLIQYYNGEERAKGNILERFSAQQFPDLHSELNLSSLELGDSALYFCASSTSVNTEAFFGQGTRLTVV.

This clonotype was counted a few times. J is TRBJ2-7 and V is TRBV6-2 or TRBV6-3, with D possibly being TRBD2 (5 bases). The length of the CDR3 is 14 residues. Trimming shortened V by 6 bases and J by 0 bases, and 12 bases separated the two germline ends. From germline, CDR1 is MNHEY and CDR2 SVGEGT. CDR3 DNA: TGTGCCAGCAGGGACCTGGACTTCTCCTACGAGCAGTACTTC. Amino acid sequence: CASRDLDFSYEQYF.

In this sample, this clonotype turned up many times. The rearrangement joins TRBV20-1 to TRBJ2-5; possibly TRBD2 for D (6 bases). With 6 bases removed from V and 3 bases from J, the gap between germline ends came to 11 bases. The CDR3 contains 12 residues. The germline CDR1 and CDR2 sequences are DFQATT and SNEGSKA (reference sequence). This chain's CDR3 is CSAGWEEETQYF. DNA for the CDR3: TGCAGTGCAGGGTGGGAGGAAGAGACCCAGTACTTC.

The chain uses TRBV11-2 and TRBJ2-5; D gene ambiguous. V was trimmed by 5 bases and J by 5 bases, leaving 15 bases between them. This CDR3 spans 14 amino acids. Germline V gives CDR1 SGHAT, CDR2 FQNNGV. The CDR3 sequence is CASSPNGLSETQYF. CDR3 bases: TGTGCCAGCAGCCCTAATGGCCTTTCGGAGACCCAGTACTTC.

In this sample, this clonotype turned up a few times. Possible read error: a much larger clone is one base away. The CDR3 region is CANSLRPSGIDTQYF. In DNA, the CDR3 is TGTGCCAACAGTTTAAGGCCTAGCGGGATCGATACGCAGTATTTT. The chain uses TRBV12-3 or TRBV12-4 and TRBJ2-3; 9 bases agree with TRBD2. This CDR3 is built from 15 residues.

This clonotype showed up many times. This chain connects TRBV28 to TRBJ2-3, with D perhaps TRBD2 (6 bases). Germline V CDR1 and CDR2: MDHEN, SYDVKM. Trimming took 6 bases from V and 5 from J, leaving 18 bases between them. The CDR3 has 15 residues. Written as DNA, the CDR3 is TGTGCCAGCAGCCCAACTAGCCCCGGGGAAGATACGCAGTATTTT. Encoded protein: CASSPTSPGEDTQYF.

The sample holds many counts of this clonotype. This chain connects TRBV2 to TRBJ2-4; tentatively, D is TRBD1 or TRBD2 (5 bases each). With 0 bases removed from V and 5 bases from J, the gap between germline ends came to 11 bases. CDR3 length equals 15 residues. Germline lookup yields CDR1 SNHLY and CDR2 FYNNEI. For the CDR3, the DNA is TGTGCCAGCAGTGAAGCGGCAGGGAGCGAAAACATTCAGTACTTC. Residues: CASSEAAGSENIQYF.

This clonotype was recorded many times. The chain has TRBV6-1 and TRBJ1-1; D is ambiguous. Between the trimmed V and J ends, which lost 5 bases and 0 bases, there was a span of 7 bases. The CDR3 consists of 13 residues. Germline assignment: CDR1 MNHNS and CDR2 SASEGT. DNA of the CDR3: TGTGCCAGCAGTCACACAGTGAACACTGAAGCTTTCTTT. Translating gives CASSHTVNTEAFF.

Ten or more counts support this clonotype. The rearrangement uses TRBV28 and TRBJ1-5; 9 positions match TRBD1. The length of the CDR3 is 15 residues. The V gene's germline CDR1 is MDHEN and CDR2 SYDVKM. V shed 2 bases, J shed 7 bases, and the junction held 6 bases outside the gene matches. This CDR3 is CASSLSGDRGQPQHF. The CDR3, as DNA: TGTGCCAGCAGTTTAAGTGGCGACAGGGGGCAGCCCCAGCATTTT.

The genes are TRBV4-3 and TRBJ2-1, with D uncertain. Germline loops: CDR1 LGHNA, CDR2 YSLEER. The CDR3 has 18 amino acids. Trimming took off 1 base at V and 2 bases at J, with 18 bases between the two ends. The CDR3 loop reads CASSQGPSGRGPYNEQFF. DNA of the CDR3: TGCGCCAGCAGCCAAGGGCCGTCAGGACGTGGGCCCTACAATGAGCAGTTCTTC.

Turning to this clonotype: A read error may explain this, as a much larger clone is one base away. The chain carries TRBV20-1 and TRBJ2-3, with 7 bases aligning to TRBD1. The J call is doubtful: the DNA matches TRBJ1-5 better. From germline, CDR1 is DFQATT and CDR2 SNEGSKA (reference sequence). This CDR3 contains 15 residues. As DNA, the CDR3 is TGCAGTGCTACCCCACCGATACTAGGGACAGATACGCAGCATTTT. Its protein product is CSATPPILGTDTQHF.

At least ten counts were recorded for this clonotype. The genes are TRBV7-9 and TRBJ1-1; TRBD1 matches 9 bases. The CDR3 spans 15 residues. CDR1 is SEHNR, CDR2 FQNEAQ, per germline (reference sequence). J gave up 3 bases and V 3 bases, and 5 bases lay outside the gene matches. As DNA, the CDR3 is TGTGCCAGCAGCTTCCTAGACAGGGGGGACACTGAAGCTTTCTTT. Its protein product is CASSFLDRGDTEAFF. The variable domain in full, completed from reference TRBV7-9 and TRBJ1-1, reads DTGVSQNPRHKITKRGQNVTFRCDPISEHNRLYWYRQTLGQGPEFLTYFQNEAQLEKSRLLSDRFSAERPKGSFSTLEIQRTEQGDSAMYLCASSFLDRGDTEAFFGQGTRLTVV.